Below, 14 T cell receptor beta chains from the same sample are listed, as sequenced in a study of T cells of healthy individuals. TCRdb reprocessed the 5' RACE reads with MiXCR, giving one entry per CDR3 protein. The table records fewer than 70,000 distinct CDR3 sequences, roughly 14% of them present only once. These receptors came from a human donor in good health.

This clonotype was observed a few times. V is TRBV18 and J is TRBJ2-5; 10 bases are shared with TRBD1. Germline CDR1 and CDR2: KGHSH and LQKENI. CDR3 length: 15 residues. The V segment lost 3 bases and the J segment 5 bases; nucleotides outside the gene matches: 6. As DNA, the CDR3 is TGTGCCAGCTCACCGGAGACAGGGGGCGAGGAGACCCAGTACTTC. Protein sequence: CASSPETGGEETQYF.

This clonotype has more than one count but fewer than ten. V gene TRBV2 combines with J gene TRBJ2-3; 7 bases are shared with TRBD2. The CDR3 contains 14 residues. Germline V gene data show CDR1 as SNHLY and CDR2 as FYNNEI. CDR3 in DNA: TGTGCGAGCGTTCGGGGACTAAACACAGATACGCAGTATTTT. Translating it yields CASVRGLNTDTQYF.

The chain carries TRBV2 and TRBJ2-7; the D gene is possibly TRBD1 (6 bases). The CDR3 length is 14 residues. Germline-derived CDR1 and CDR2 are SNHLY and FYNNEI. The V gene lost 6 bases and the J gene lost 2 bases, with 14 bases spanning the gap. CDR3 sequence reads: CASSHQDRPYEQYF. The CDR3 coding sequence is TGTGCCAGCAGCCATCAGGACAGACCCTACGAGCAGTACTTC.

This clonotype has more than one count but fewer than ten. The CDR3 DNA is TGTGCCAGCAGTTTTCTATCAGACTACAATGAGCAGTTCTTC. Amino acids: CASSFLSDYNEQFF. The chain employs TRBV12-3 or TRBV12-4 and TRBJ2-1; D is unresolved. Trimming took off 3 bases at V and 3 bases at J, with 9 bases between the two ends. The CDR3 consists of 14 residues.

This clonotype occurred many times. The rearrangement joins TRBV30 to TRBJ2-6; D is unclear. There are 16 residues in the CDR3. The V gene lost 1 base and the J gene lost 1 base, with 11 bases spanning the gap. Looked up from germline, CDR1 is GTSNPN and CDR2 is SVGIG (reference sequence). The CDR3 spells CAWSGPDGSGANVLTF. The CDR3 DNA reads TGTGCCTGGAGTGGCCCGGATGGTTCTGGGGCCAACGTCCTGACTTTC. Drawing the rest from reference TRBV30 and TRBJ2-6, the complete variable domain is SQTIHQWPATLVQPVGSPLSLECTVEGTSNPNLYWYRQAAGRGLQLLFYSVGIGQISSEVPQNLSASRPQDRQFILSSKKLLLSDSGFYLCAWSGPDGSGANVLTFGAGSRLTVL.

The gene calls are TRBV27 and TRBJ1-5; a weak D match, TRBD1 (5 bases). The CDR3 spans 15 residues. Trimming took off 8 bases at V and 9 bases at J, with 23 bases between the two ends. CDR1 and CDR2 (germline): MNHEY, SMNVEV (reference sequence). CDR3: CASGDPGPATRPQHF. The CDR3 bases are TGTGCCAGCGGTGATCCGGGACCCGCAACTCGGCCCCAGCATTTT.

This clonotype was counted only a few times. The chain combines TRBV20-1 with TRBJ2-2; D uncertain. V dropped 0 bases and J dropped 2 bases, with 7 bases sitting between them. This CDR3 spans 14 amino acids. Germline V gene data show CDR1 as DFQATT and CDR2 as SNEGSKA (reference sequence). The CDR3 region is CSARDTLNTGELFF. CDR3 in DNA: TGCAGTGCTAGAGATACCCTCAACACCGGGGAGCTGTTTTTT.

This clonotype was detected many times. The chain is built from TRBV6-2 or TRBV6-3 and TRBJ1-6, with D unresolved. The CDR3 length is 11 residues. V was cut by 4 bases and J by 10 bases, with 5 bases left in between. Germline CDR1 reads MNHEY; CDR2 reads SVGEGT. The CDR3 DNA reads TGTGCCAGCAGTTTAGGATCACCCCTCCACTTT. Protein sequence: CASSLGSPLHF.

There are a few counts of this clonotype. The V call is TRBV11-2, the J call TRBJ1-3, with a tentative D call TRBD1 (5 bases). CDR1 is SGHAT, CDR2 FQNNGV, per germline. V was cut by 3 bases and J by 4 bases, with 10 bases left in between. The CDR3 sequence is 14 residues long. The CDR3 DNA sequence: TGTGCCAGCAGCTTGGGGGGAGGAGGAAACACCATATATTTT. Translating it yields CASSLGGGGNTIYF.

This clonotype was counted many times. This chain joins TRBV27 and TRBJ1-6; 7 nucleotides align to TRBD1. Germline assignment: CDR1 MNHEY and CDR2 SMNVEV (reference sequence). CDR3 length equals 14 residues. After removal of 4 bases from V and 7 bases from J, the junction contained 4 bases not matched to a gene. The CDR3 sequence is CASSWRQGNSPLHF. The CDR3 DNA is TGTGCCAGCAGTTGGCGACAGGGCAATTCACCCCTCCACTTT.

This clonotype was observed many times. This sequence joins TRBV19 and TRBJ1-5; tentatively, D is TRBD1 (5 bases). Germline CDR1 and CDR2: LNHDA and SQIVND (reference sequence). The V end was cut by 5 bases, the J end by 4 bases, with 12 bases between. This CDR3 region has 14 residues. Here the CDR3 DNA reads TGTGCCAGTAGTCAGATGGAGGGGAATCAGCCCCAGCATTTT. Protein sequence: CASSQMEGNQPQHF. The complete variable domain, with remaining parts taken from reference TRBV19 and TRBJ1-5, reads DGGITQSPKYLFRKEGQNVTLSCEQNLNHDAMYWYRQDPGQGLRLIYYSQIVNDFQKGDIAEGYSVSREKKESFPLTVTSAQKNPTAFYLCASSQMEGNQPQHFGDGTRLSIL.

The rearrangement joins TRBV20-1 to TRBJ2-7, with 8 bases that match TRBD2. The CDR3 spans 12 residues. Germline CDR1 DFQATT, CDR2 SNEGSKA (reference sequence). CDR3 in amino acids: CSSGGSSYEQYF. The CDR3 DNA sequence: TGCAGCTCGGGGGGGAGCTCCTACGAGCAGTACTTC.

Only a few counts were recorded for this clonotype. This chain joins TRBV2 and TRBJ1-6; no firm D call. Trimming stripped 0 bases from V and 9 bases from J, with 6 bases between. The V gene's germline CDR1 is SNHLY and CDR2 FYNNEI. The CDR3 is 13 residues long. This chain's CDR3 is CASSEASTSPLHF. The CDR3 nucleotides read TGTGCCAGCAGTGAAGCTAGCACTTCACCCCTCCACTTT. Variable domain in full (rest from reference TRBV2 and TRBJ1-6): EPEVTQTPSHQVTQMGQEVILRCVPISNHLYFYWYRQILGQKVEFLVSFYNNEISEKSEIFDDQFSVERPDGSNFTLKIRSTKLEDSAMYFCASSEASTSPLHFGNGTRLTVT.

This clonotype was detected only a few times. This chain uses TRBV25-1 with TRBJ2-2; D remains unclear. The V end lost 1 base, the J end lost 4 bases, and 7 bases lay between the germline ends. Germline CDR1 MGHDK, CDR2 SYGVNS. CDR3 size: 14 residues. The CDR3 DNA reads as TGTGCCAGCAGTGAATTTGGAGCCACCGGGGAGCTGTTTTTT. This gives the protein CASSEFGATGELFF.